This T cell receptor beta chain emerged from a study of human T cells and chemical hapten exposure. Study overall: 2% DPC was applied to 2 cm by 2 cm of upper inner arm skin for sensitization.

Time point defined: patch test 1, 2 weeks after DPC sensitization. Treatment reported: therapeutic diphenylcyclopropenone sensitization with weekly scalp DPC. Sequencing started from total RNA isolated from unfractionated whole blood. This clonotype was observed a handful of times. Each CDR3 protein is one row after TCRdb ran MiXCR on the RACE reads. The table shows some 52,000 distinct CDR3 sequences, with more than 9.5% occurring only once. This CDR3 contains 13 residues. The ends were cut back, 2 bases at V and 1 base at J, with 5 bases in the middle. Germline V gene sequence: CDR1 MDHEN, CDR2 SYDVKM.

The sequence came from a woman between 40 and 50 years old with alopecia areata. Some clones in this sample may be carry-over from other donors' samples. The specimen comprised whole blood, sampled in connection with sensitization to the hapten diphenylcyclopropenone (DPC). The chain uses TRBV28 and TRBJ1-2, with D hard to call. The CDR3 sequence: CASSLDFNYGYTF. CDR3 DNA sequence: TGTGCCAGCAGTTTAGACTTTAACTATGGCTACACCTTC.